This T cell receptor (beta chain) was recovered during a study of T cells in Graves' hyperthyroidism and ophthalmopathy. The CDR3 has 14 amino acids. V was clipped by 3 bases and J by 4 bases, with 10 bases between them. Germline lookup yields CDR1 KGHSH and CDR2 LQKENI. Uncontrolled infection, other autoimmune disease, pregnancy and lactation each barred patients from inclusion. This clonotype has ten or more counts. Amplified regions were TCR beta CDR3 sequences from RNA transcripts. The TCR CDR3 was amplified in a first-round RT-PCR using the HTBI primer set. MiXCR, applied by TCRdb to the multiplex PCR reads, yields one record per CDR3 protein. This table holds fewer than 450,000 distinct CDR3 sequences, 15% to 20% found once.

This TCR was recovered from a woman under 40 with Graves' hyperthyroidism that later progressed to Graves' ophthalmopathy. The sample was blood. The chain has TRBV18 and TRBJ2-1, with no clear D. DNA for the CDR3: TGTGCCAGCTCACCTCAAGCCATTTACAATGAGCAGTTCTTC. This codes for CASSPQAIYNEQFF. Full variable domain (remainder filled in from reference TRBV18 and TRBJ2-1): NAGVMQNPRHLVRRRGQEARLRCSPMKGHSHVYWYRQLPEEGLKFMVYLQKENIIDESGMPKERFSAEFPKEGPSILRIQQVVRGDSAAYFCASSPQAIYNEQFFGPGTRLTVL.